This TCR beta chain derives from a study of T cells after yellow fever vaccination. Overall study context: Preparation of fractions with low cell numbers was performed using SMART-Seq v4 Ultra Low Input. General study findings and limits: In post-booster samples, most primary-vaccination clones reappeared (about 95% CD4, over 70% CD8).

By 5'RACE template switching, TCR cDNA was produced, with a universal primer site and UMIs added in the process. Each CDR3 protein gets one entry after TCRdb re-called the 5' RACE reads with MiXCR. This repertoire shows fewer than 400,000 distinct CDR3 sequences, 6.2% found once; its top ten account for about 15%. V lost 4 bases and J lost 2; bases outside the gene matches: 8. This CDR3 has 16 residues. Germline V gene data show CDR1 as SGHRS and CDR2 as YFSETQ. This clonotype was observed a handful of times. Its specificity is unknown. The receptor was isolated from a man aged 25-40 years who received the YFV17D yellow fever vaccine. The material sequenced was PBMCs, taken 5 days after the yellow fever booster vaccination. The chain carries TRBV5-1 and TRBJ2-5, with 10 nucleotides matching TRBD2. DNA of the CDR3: TGCGCCAGCAGCCTGCGGACTAGCGGATTGCAAGAGACCCAGTACTTC. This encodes CASSLRTSGLQETQYF.